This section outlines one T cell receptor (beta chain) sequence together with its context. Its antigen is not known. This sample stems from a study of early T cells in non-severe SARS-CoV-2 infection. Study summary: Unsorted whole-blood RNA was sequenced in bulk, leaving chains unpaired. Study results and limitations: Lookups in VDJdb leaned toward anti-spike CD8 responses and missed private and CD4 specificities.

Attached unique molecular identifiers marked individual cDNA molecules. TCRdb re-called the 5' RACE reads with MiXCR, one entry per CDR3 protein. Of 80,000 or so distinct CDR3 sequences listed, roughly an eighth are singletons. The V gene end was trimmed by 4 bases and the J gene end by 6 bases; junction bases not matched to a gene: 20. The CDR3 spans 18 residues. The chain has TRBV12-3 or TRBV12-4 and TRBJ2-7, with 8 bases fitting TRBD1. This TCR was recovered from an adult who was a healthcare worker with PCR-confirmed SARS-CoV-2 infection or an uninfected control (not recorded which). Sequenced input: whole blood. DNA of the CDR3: TGTGCCAGCAGTTCGTCCGGGACAGGTCTCCTCAAGAGAGGCGAGCAGTACTTC. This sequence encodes CASSSSGTGLLKRGEQYF.